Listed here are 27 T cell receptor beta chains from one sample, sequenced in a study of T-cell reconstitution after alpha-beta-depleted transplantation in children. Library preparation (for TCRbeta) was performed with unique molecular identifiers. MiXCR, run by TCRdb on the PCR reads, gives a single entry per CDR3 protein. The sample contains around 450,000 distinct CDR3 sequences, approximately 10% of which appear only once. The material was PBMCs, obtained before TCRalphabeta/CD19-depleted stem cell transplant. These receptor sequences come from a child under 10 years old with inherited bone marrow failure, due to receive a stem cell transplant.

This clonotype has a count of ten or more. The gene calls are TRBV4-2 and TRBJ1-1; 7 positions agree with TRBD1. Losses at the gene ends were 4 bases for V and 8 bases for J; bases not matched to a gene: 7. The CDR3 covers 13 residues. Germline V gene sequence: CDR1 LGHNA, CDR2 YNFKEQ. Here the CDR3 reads CASSRGTAQEAFF. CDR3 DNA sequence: TGTGCCAGCAGCCGCGGGACAGCTCAAGAAGCTTTCTTT.

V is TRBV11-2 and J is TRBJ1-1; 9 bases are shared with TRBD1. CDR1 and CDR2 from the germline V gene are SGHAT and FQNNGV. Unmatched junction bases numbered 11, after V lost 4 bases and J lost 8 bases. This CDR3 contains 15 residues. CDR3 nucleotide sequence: TGTGCCAGCAGCTGGGACAGGGTGGAGGGTGGCGAAGCTTTCTTT. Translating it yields CASSWDRVEGGEAFF. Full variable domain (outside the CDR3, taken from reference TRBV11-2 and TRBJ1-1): EAGVAQSPRYKIIEKRQSVAFWCNPISGHATLYWYQQILGQGPKLLIQFQNNGVVDDSQLPKDRFSAERLKGVDSTLKIQPAKLEDSAVYLCASSWDRVEGGEAFFGQGTRLTVV.

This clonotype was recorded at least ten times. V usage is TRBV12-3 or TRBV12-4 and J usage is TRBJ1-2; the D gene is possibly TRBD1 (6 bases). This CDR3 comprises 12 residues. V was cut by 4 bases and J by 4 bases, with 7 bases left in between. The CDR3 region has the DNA TGTGCCAGCAGTTGGACAGCCTATGGCTACACCTTC. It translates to CASSWTAYGYTF.

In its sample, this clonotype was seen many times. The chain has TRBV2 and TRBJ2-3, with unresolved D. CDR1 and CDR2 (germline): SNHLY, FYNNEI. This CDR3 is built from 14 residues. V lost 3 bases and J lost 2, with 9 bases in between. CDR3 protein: CASSEGHPTDTQYF. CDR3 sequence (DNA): TGTGCCAGCAGTGAGGGCCATCCCACAGATACGCAGTATTTT.

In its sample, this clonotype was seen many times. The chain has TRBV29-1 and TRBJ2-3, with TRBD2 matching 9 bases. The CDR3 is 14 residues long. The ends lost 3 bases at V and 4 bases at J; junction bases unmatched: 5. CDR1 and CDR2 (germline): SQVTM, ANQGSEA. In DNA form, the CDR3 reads TGCAGCGTTGAGGGACTAGCAGTCGCAGATACGCAGTATTTT. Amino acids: CSVEGLAVADTQYF.

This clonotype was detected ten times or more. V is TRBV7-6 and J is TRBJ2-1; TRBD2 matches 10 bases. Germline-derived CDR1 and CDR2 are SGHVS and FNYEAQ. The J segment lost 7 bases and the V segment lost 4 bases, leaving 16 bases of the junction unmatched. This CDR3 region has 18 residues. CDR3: CASSSRLAGVLVANEQFF. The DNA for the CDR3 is TGTGCCAGCAGCTCCAGGCTAGCGGGGGTTTTGGTGGCAAATGAGCAGTTCTTC. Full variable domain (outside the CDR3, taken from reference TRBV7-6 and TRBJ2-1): GAGVSQSPRYKVTKRGQDVALRCDPISGHVSLYWYRQALGQGPEFLTYFNYEAQQDKSGLPNDRFSAERPEGSISTLTIQRTEQRDSAMYRCASSSRLAGVLVANEQFFGPGTRLTVL.

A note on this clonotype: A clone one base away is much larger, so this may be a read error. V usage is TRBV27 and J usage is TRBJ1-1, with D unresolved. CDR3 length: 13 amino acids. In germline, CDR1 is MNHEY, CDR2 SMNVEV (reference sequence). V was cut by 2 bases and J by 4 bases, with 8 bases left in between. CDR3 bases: TGTGCCAGCAGTTTAATGGTGAGCACTGAAGCTTTCTTT. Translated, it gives CASSLMVSTEAFF.

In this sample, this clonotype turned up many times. The CDR3 nucleotides read TGTGCCAGCTCACCACTTGTTACAGGGGAATACAATGAGCAGTTCTTC. This sequence encodes CASSPLVTGEYNEQFF. The chain couples TRBV18 to TRBJ2-1, with 7 bases that match TRBD1. V shed 1 base and J 4 bases; nucleotides not matched to a gene: 7. The V gene's germline CDR1 is KGHSH and CDR2 LQKENI. The CDR3 is 16 amino acids.

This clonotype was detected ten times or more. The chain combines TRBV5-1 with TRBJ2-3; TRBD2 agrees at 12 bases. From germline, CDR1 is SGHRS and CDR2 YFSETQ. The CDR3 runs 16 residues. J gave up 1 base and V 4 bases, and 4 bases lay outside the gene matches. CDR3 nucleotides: TGCGCCAGCAGCGCACTAGCGGGAGGCCGCACAGATACGCAGTATTTT. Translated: CASSALAGGRTDTQYF.

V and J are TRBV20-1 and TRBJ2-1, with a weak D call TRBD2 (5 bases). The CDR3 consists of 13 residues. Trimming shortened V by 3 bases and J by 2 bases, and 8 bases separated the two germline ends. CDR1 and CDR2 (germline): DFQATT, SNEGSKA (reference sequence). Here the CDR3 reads CSASWRAYNEQFF. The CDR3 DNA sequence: TGCAGTGCTAGCTGGCGGGCCTACAATGAGCAGTTCTTC.

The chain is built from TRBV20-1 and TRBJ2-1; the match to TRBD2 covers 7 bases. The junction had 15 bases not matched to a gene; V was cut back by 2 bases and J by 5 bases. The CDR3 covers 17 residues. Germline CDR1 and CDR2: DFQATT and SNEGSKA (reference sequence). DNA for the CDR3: TGCAGTGCTAGACCCACCCCCGAGCGGGGCCCCCACAATGAGCAGTTCTTC. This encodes CSARPTPERGPHNEQFF.

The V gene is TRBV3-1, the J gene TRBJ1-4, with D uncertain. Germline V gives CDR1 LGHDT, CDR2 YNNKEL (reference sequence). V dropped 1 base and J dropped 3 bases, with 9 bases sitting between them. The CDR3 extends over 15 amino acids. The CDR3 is CASSQGAVSNEKLFF. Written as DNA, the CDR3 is TGTGCCAGCAGCCAAGGGGCAGTATCTAATGAAAAACTGTTTTTT.

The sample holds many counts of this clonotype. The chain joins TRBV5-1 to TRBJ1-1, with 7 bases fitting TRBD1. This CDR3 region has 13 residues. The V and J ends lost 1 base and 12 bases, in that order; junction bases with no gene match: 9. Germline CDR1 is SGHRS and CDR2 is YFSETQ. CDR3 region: CASSLIRDSETFF. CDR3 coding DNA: TGCGCCAGCAGCTTGATCAGGGACAGTGAGACTTTCTTT.

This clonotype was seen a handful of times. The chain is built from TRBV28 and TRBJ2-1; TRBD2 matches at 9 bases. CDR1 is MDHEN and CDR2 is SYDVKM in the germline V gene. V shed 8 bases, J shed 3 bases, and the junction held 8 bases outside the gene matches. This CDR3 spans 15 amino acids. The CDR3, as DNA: TGTGCCAGCGGGAATTTAGCGGGAGACTACAATGAGCAGTTCTTC. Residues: CASGNLAGDYNEQFF. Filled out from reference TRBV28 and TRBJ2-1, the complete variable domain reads DVKVTQSSRYLVKRTGEKVFLECVQDMDHENMFWYRQDPGLGLRLIYFSYDVKMKEKGDIPEGYSVSREKKERFSLILESASTNQTSMYLCASGNLAGDYNEQFFGPGTRLTVL.

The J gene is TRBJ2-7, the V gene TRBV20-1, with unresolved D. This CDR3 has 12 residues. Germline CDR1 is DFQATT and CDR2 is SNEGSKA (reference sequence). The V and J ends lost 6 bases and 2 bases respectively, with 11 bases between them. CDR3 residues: CSASDGTYEQYF. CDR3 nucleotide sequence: TGCAGTGCCTCGGACGGCACCTACGAGCAGTACTTC.

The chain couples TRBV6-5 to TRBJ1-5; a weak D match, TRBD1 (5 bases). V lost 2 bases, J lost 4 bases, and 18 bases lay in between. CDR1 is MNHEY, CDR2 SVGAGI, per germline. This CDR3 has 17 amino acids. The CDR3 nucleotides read TGTGCCAGCAGTTACGGGGGGGACGCCTTAGGGAATCAGCCCCAGCATTTT. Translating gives CASSYGGDALGNQPQHF.

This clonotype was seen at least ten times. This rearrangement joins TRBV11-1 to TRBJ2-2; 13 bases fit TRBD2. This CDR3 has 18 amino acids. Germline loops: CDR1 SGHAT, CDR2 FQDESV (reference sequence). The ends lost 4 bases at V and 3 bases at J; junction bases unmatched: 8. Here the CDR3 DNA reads TGTGCCAGCAGCTCCGGACTAGCGGGAGCGGGGGACACCGGGGAGCTGTTTTTT. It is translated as CASSSGLAGAGDTGELFF.

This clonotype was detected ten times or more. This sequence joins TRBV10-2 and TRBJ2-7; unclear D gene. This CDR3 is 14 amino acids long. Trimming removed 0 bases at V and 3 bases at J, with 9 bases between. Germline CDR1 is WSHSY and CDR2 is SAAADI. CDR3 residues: CASSESYDLYEQYF. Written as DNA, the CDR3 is TGCGCCAGCAGTGAGTCGTACGACCTCTACGAGCAGTACTTC.

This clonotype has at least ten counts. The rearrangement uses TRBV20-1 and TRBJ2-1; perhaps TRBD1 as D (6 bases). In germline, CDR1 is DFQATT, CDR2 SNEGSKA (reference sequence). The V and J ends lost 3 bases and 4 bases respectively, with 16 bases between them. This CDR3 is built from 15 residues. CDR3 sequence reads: CSARAGTSDYNEQFF. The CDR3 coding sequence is TGCAGTGCTAGGGCCGGGACATCGGATTACAATGAGCAGTTCTTC.

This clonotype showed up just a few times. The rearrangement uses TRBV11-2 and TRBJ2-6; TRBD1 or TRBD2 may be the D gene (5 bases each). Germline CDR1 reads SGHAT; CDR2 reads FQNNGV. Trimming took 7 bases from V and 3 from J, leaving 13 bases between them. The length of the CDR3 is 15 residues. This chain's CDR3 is CASNRWGFGANVLTF. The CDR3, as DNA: TGTGCCAGCAACCGGTGGGGGTTTGGGGCCAACGTCCTGACTTTC.

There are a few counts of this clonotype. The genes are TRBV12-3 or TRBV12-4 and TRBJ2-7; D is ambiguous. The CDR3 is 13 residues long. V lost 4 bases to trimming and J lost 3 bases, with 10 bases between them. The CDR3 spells CASSYIIGYEQYF. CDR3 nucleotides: TGTGCCAGCAGTTACATTATAGGCTACGAGCAGTACTTC.

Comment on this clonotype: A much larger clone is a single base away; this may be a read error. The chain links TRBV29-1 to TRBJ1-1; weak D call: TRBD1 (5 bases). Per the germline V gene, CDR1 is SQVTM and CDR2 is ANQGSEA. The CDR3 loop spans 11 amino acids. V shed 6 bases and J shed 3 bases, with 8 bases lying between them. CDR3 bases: TGCAGCGTGACAGTTTACACTGAAGCTTTCTTT. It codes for CSVTVYTEAFF.

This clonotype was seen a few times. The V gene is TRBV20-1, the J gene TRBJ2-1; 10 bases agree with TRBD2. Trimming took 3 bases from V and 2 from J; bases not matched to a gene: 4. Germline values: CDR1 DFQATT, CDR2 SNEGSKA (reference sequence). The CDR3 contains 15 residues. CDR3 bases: TGCAGTGCTAGTCGGCTAGCGGGAGCCTACAATGAGCAGTTCTTC. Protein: CSASRLAGAYNEQFF.

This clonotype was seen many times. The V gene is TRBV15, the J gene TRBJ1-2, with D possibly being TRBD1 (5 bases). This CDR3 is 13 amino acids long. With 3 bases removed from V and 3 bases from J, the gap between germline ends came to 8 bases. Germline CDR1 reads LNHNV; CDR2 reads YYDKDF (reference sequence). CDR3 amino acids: CATSSRVDYGYTF. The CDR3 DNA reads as TGTGCCACCAGCAGCAGGGTAGACTATGGCTACACCTTC.

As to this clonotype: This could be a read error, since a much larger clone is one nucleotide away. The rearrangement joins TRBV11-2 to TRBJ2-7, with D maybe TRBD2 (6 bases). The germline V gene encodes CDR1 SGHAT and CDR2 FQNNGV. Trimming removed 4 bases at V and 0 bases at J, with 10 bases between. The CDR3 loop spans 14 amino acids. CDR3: CASSSDYRSYEQYF. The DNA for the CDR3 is TGTGCCAGCAGCTCGGACTACCGCTCCTACGAGCAGTACTTC.

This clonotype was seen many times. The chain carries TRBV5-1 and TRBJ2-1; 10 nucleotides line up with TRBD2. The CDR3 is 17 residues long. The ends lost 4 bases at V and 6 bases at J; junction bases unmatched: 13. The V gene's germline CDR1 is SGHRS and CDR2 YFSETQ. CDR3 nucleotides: TGCGCCAGCAGCCCGAGGCCTAGCGGGAGTTCGGTCAATGAGCAGTTCTTC. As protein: CASSPRPSGSSVNEQFF.

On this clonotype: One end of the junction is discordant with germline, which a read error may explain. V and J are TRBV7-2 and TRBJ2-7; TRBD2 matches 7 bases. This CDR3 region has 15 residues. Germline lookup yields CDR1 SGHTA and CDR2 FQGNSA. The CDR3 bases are TGTGCCAGCAGTCGCTCAGTGGGAGGGCCCTACGAGCATTACTTC. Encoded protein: CASSRSVGGPYEHYF.